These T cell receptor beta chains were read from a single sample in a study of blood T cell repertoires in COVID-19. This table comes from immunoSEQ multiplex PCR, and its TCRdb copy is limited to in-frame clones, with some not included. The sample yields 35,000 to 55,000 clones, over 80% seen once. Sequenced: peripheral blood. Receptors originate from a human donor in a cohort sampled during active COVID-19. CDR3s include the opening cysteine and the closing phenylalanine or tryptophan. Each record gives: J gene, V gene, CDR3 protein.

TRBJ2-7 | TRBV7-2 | CASSLGVYEQYF
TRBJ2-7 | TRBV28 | CASSSNGRGDYEQYF
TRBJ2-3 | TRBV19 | CASSTVGEGPDTQYF
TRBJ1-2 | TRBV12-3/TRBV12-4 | CASNPGQAGGYTF
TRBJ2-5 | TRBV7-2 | CASSLAGLKETQYF
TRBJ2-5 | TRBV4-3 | CASSPGRGLRQETQYF
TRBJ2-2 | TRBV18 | CASSLSESTLTGELFF
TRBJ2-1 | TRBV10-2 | CASSASGLYNEQFF
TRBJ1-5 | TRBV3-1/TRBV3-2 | CASSQKADKGRGQRQPQHF
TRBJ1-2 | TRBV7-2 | CASSPDRTTTFGYTF
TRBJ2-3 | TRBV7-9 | CASSFAGSDTQYF
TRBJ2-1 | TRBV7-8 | CASSRSNREGSYNEQFF
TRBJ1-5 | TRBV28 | CASSFFNLDRGSNQPQHF